This T cell receptor beta chain stems from a study of Ad26.COV2.S vaccination and SARS-CoV-2 variants. The sample holds one count of this clone. Only in-frame clones appear in the TCRdb table, and some are missing; sequencing was by immunoSEQ multiplex PCR. The table shows over 200,000 clones, with approximately 88% occurring only once. Indicated treatment: approximately 18 received Ad26.COV2.S at low or high dose, single or two shots; roughly 5 received placebo; per-sample allocation not given. The study sampled participants on day 63 after the first vaccine or placebo injection. Germline CDR1 is SEHNR and CDR2 is FQNEAQ (reference sequence). This CDR3 contains 15 residues. With 2 bases removed from V and 4 bases from J, the gap between germline ends came to 9 bases.

V is TRBV7-9 and J is TRBJ2-6, with no clear D. Sample: peripheral blood, taken in a trial of Ad26.COV2.S vaccine versus placebo. The source is a person aged 18-60 years who received the Ad26.COV2.S COVID-19 vaccine or a placebo. The chain's CDR3 is CASSLLSSGANVLTF. The CDR3 nucleotides are TGTGCCAGCAGCTTACTAAGTTCGGGGGCCAACGTCCTGACTTTC.